This T cell receptor (beta chain) came from a study of blood T cell repertoires in COVID-19. Overall study context: The samples span acute and convalescent COVID-19 from the United States, Italy and Spain. T cells, B-cell-depleted T cells, or PBMCs supplied cDNA or gDNA.

The CDR3 consists of 16 residues. Trimming pared 1 base from V and 4 bases from J, leaving 11 bases between. The germline gives CDR1 LGHDT, CDR2 YNNKEL (reference sequence). Per the study methods: Cell counts per sample came from amplifying reference gene primers. Here immunoSEQ multiplex PCR was the method, and the copy in TCRdb shows in-frame clones only, minus some. V, J and clone size reflect that table, while D and trimming were determined from the DNA. This table has 150,000 to 200,000 clones, more than 75% appearing once. This chain connects TRBV3-1 (or the pseudogene TRBV3-2) to TRBJ1-6; possible D gene TRBD1, 6 bases. Specimen: peripheral blood. This TCR was sampled from a man aged 18 to 29 with active or convalescent COVID-19. For the CDR3, the DNA is TGTGCCAGCAGCCAAGCGACAGGCTATTATAATTCACCCCTCCACTTT. Its translation is CASSQATGYYNSPLHF.